Each of the 28 T cell receptor beta chains below was sequenced from the same sample in a study of T-cell reconstitution after alpha-beta-depleted transplantation in children. Library preparation (for TCRbeta) was performed with unique molecular identifiers. Using its own MiXCR run on the PCR reads, TCRdb lists one record per CDR3 protein. The data show about 980,000 distinct CDR3 sequences, around 30% seen once. Sequences were derived from PBMCs, mostly from graft donor cells, sampled 360 days after TCRalphabeta/CD19-depleted stem cell transplant. The receptor set was obtained from a boy in the first two years of life who had a stem cell transplant for SCID, so the T cells may come from the graft donor.

This clonotype appeared once. The J gene is TRBJ2-5, the V gene TRBV14, with a weak D call TRBD2 (5 bases). Germline V gene data show CDR1 as SGHDN and CDR2 as FVKESK. CDR3 length equals 15 residues. V was trimmed by 4 bases and J by 5 bases, leaving 17 bases between them. CDR3 in amino acids: CASSLRTARGETQYF. In DNA form, the CDR3 reads TGTGCCAGCAGCCTGCGGACTGCTCGAGGGGAGACCCAGTACTTC.

J is TRBJ2-7 and V is TRBV5-1; perhaps TRBD2 as D (5 bases). V shed 0 bases and J shed 3 bases, with 10 bases lying between them. Germline values: CDR1 SGHRS, CDR2 YFSETQ. This CDR3 contains 14 residues. CDR3 sequence (DNA): TGCGCCAGCAGCTTGGGACTACGCCTCTACGAGCAGTACTTC. This translates into CASSLGLRLYEQYF.

The sample holds a few counts of this clonotype. The chain carries TRBV6-1 and TRBJ2-7; D not resolved. Germline V gene data show CDR1 as MNHNS and CDR2 as SASEGT. The CDR3 is 12 amino acids. Trimming removed 0 bases from V and 6 bases from J, with 6 bases in between. CDR3 nucleotides: TGTGCCAGCAGTGAAGCGCAGCGCGAGCAGTACTTC. Protein: CASSEAQREQYF.

V and J are TRBV24-1 and TRBJ2-1, with D unclear. V was cut by 6 bases and J by 6 bases, with 8 bases left in between. The germline gives CDR1 KGHDR, CDR2 SFDVKD. CDR3 length equals 12 residues. This chain's CDR3 is CATSTDRNEQFF. As DNA, the CDR3 is TGTGCCACCAGTACGGATCGCAATGAGCAGTTCTTC.

This chain links TRBV20-1 with TRBJ2-7; TRBD1 matches at 9 bases. Germline trimming cut 2 bases from V and 2 bases from J; bases unmatched to any gene: 7. This CDR3 comprises 15 residues. Germline V gene data show CDR1 as DFQATT and CDR2 as SNEGSKA (reference sequence). The CDR3, as DNA: TGCAGTGCTAGACCCCGGGACAGGGCAGCCTACGAGCAGTACTTC. Its protein product is CSARPRDRAAYEQYF.

V is TRBV15 and J is TRBJ2-1, with 11 positions matching TRBD2. Looked up from germline, CDR1 is LNHNV and CDR2 is YYDKDF (reference sequence). The CDR3 is 15 amino acids. V gave up 5 bases and J gave up 5 bases; unmatched junction bases: 5. The CDR3 DNA sequence: TGTGCCACCAGCCCGGGACTAGCGGTAGACAATGAGCAGTTCTTC. Protein sequence: CATSPGLAVDNEQFF.

This clonotype appeared a few times. The rearrangement uses TRBV23-1 and TRBJ2-6; D gene unclear. TRBV23-1 is recorded as an ORF, its role being uncertain. The CDR3 sequence is 15 residues long. Deletions cut 6 bases from V and 0 bases from J, with 9 bases between. The CDR3 is CASSIMISGANVLTF. Here the CDR3 DNA reads TGCGCCAGCAGCATAATGATCTCTGGGGCCAACGTCCTGACTTTC.

This clonotype was recorded a few times. The V gene is TRBV24-1, the J gene TRBJ2-5; 10 nucleotides agree with TRBD1. The length of the CDR3 is 12 residues. V lost 9 bases, J lost 5 bases, and 2 bases stayed unmatched. Germline CDR1 reads KGHDR; CDR2 reads SFDVKD. The CDR3 nucleotides read TGTGCCACCCGGGACAGGGGCGAGACCCAGTACTTC. Protein product: CATRDRGETQYF.

This clonotype has just a few counts. The chain has TRBV4-1 and TRBJ2-4; D is uncertain. The V end lost 4 bases, the J end lost 3 bases, and 16 bases lay between the germline ends. Per germline, CDR1 MGHRA and CDR2 YSYEKL. This CDR3 is built from 16 residues. Written as DNA, the CDR3 is TGCGCCAGCAGCCCCTTGGGTCTTTTGGTCAAAAACATTCAGTACTTC. Protein: CASSPLGLLVKNIQYF.

J is TRBJ2-1 and V is TRBV5-1; D might be TRBD1 or TRBD2, each matching 5 bases. Trimming took 4 bases from V and 13 from J, leaving 21 bases between them. The germline CDR1 and CDR2 sequences are SGHRS and YFSETQ. The length of the CDR3 is 14 residues. In DNA form, the CDR3 reads TGCGCCAGCAGCACCCGGGACCCGGACCAGGGACAGTTCTTC. It encodes CASSTRDPDQGQFF. Full variable domain (missing parts from reference TRBV5-1 and TRBJ2-1): KAGVTQTPRYLIKTRGQQVTLSCSPISGHRSVSWYQQTPGQGLQFLFEYFSETQRNKGNFPGRFSGRQFSNSRSEMNVSTLELGDSALYLCASSTRDPDQGQFFGPGTRLTVL.

This sequence joins TRBV6-4 and TRBJ2-3; tentative D call: TRBD2 (7 bases). With 6 bases removed from V and 6 bases from J, the gap between germline ends came to 13 bases. CDR3 length: 13 residues. The germline V gene encodes CDR1 MRHNA and CDR2 SNTAGT. The CDR3 nucleotides are TGTGCCAGCAGCCGGGGGGCGGGGGATACGCAGTATTTT. Its protein product is CASSRGAGDTQYF.

In this sample, this clonotype turned up a few times. This sequence joins TRBV10-2 and TRBJ1-2; 8 nucleotides align to TRBD1. Germline V lookup: CDR1 WSHSY, CDR2 SAAADI. The CDR3 contains 13 residues. Unmatched junction bases numbered 8, after V lost 6 bases and J lost 8 bases. The CDR3 sequence: CASSRPTGEGYTF. CDR3 in DNA: TGCGCCAGCAGCCGCCCGACAGGGGAAGGCTACACCTTC.

V gene TRBV5-5 combines with J gene TRBJ2-3; no reliable D call. The ends were cut back, 3 bases at V and 4 bases at J, with 9 bases in the middle. From germline, CDR1 is SGHKS and CDR2 YYEKEE (reference sequence). There are 13 residues in the CDR3. CDR3: CASSSLRADTQYF. As DNA, the CDR3 is TGTGCCAGCAGCTCCCTCCGGGCAGATACGCAGTATTTT.

This clonotype was seen repeatedly, ten times or more. The chain joins TRBV7-2 to TRBJ2-1; either TRBD1 or TRBD2 may supply D (6 bases each). The germline V gene encodes CDR1 SGHTA and CDR2 FQGNSA. The CDR3 length is 14 residues. Trimming removed 1 base at V and 12 bases at J, with 16 bases between. CDR3 region: CASSLVLQGRLQFF. DNA of the CDR3: TGTGCCAGCAGCTTAGTATTGCAGGGGAGGTTGCAGTTCTTC.

This chain connects TRBV18 to TRBJ2-7; D unresolved. The germline V gene encodes CDR1 KGHSH and CDR2 LQKENI. The CDR3 covers 14 residues. V lost 6 bases, J lost 3 bases, and 15 bases lay in between. CDR3 loop: CASSDLSRSYEQYF. The CDR3 DNA reads as TGTGCCAGCTCTGACTTATCCAGGAGCTACGAGCAGTACTTC.

This chain links TRBV29-1 with TRBJ2-2, with a tentative D call TRBD1 (6 bases). V dropped 6 bases and J dropped 1 base, with 9 bases sitting between them. Germline-derived CDR1 and CDR2 are SQVTM and ANQGSEA. This CDR3 region has 13 residues. Here the CDR3 reads CSVGHGNTGELFF. In DNA, the CDR3 is TGCAGCGTGGGACATGGGAACACCGGGGAGCTGTTTTTT.

This clonotype came up a few times. The gene calls are TRBV24-1 and TRBJ1-5, with TRBD1 identical over 7 bases. CDR3 length: 15 amino acids. Per germline, CDR1 KGHDR and CDR2 SFDVKD. After removal of 5 bases from V and 3 bases from J, the junction contained 6 bases not matched to a gene. CDR3 loop: CATSGRGGSNQPQHF. The CDR3 nucleotides read TGTGCCACCAGTGGTCGAGGGGGCTCCAATCAGCCCCAGCATTTT.

V and J are TRBV29-1 and TRBJ2-1; TRBD2 matches at 8 bases. The CDR3 totals 14 residues. In germline, CDR1 is SQVTM, CDR2 ANQGSEA. The J segment lost 9 bases and the V segment lost 4 bases, leaving 11 bases of the junction unmatched. The CDR3 is CSVGATSVGTEQFF. The DNA for the CDR3 is TGCAGCGTTGGGGCGACTAGCGTAGGCACTGAGCAGTTCTTC.

The chain combines TRBV12-3 or TRBV12-4 with TRBJ2-5; 11 nucleotides match TRBD1. The CDR3 has 15 amino acids. Unmatched junction bases numbered 2, after V lost 3 bases and J lost 2 bases. CDR3 region: CASSFGTGGQETQYF. The CDR3 region has the DNA TGTGCCAGCAGTTTTGGGACAGGGGGACAAGAGACCCAGTACTTC.

This clonotype was seen more than once but under ten times. The chain recombines TRBV6-1 with TRBJ2-7; D is perhaps TRBD1 (6 bases). Germline loops: CDR1 MNHNS, CDR2 SASEGT. The length of the CDR3 is 13 residues. V was shortened by 10 bases and J by 5 bases, with 18 bases between the two germline ends. The CDR3 DNA is TGTGCCACCGCACAGGGTGGTGTCCACGAGCAGTACTTC. Its translation is CATAQGGVHEQYF.

In this sample, this clonotype turned up a few times. The CDR3 nucleotides are TGCGCCAGCACCGGAACCGGGACAGGGACCTCCTACGAGCAGTACTTC. Amino acids: CASTGTGTGTSYEQYF. J is TRBJ2-7 and V is TRBV5-1; 9 nucleotides line up with TRBD1. With 6 bases clipped from V and 0 bases from J, the junction kept 10 bases outside the gene matches. Germline values: CDR1 SGHRS, CDR2 YFSETQ. The CDR3 length is 16 residues.

In this sample, this clonotype turned up a few times. V is TRBV12-3 or TRBV12-4 and J is TRBJ2-2; tentatively, D is TRBD1 or TRBD2 (5 bases each). V was shortened by 5 bases and J by 10 bases, with 20 bases between the two germline ends. The CDR3 spans 15 residues. Here the CDR3 DNA reads TGTGCCAGCAGTCCGGGGCCCGGGGAGCGACCGGAGCTGTTTTTT. It encodes CASSPGPGERPELFF.

This clonotype was recorded many times. The chain combines TRBV20-1 with TRBJ1-5, with a possible D match to TRBD1 (5 bases). The CDR3 sequence is 12 residues long. The V end lost 5 bases, the J end lost 4 bases, and 9 bases lay between the germline ends. Germline lookup yields CDR1 DFQATT and CDR2 SNEGSKA (reference sequence). The CDR3, as DNA: TGCAGTGCTGGGGGGGGTAATCAGCCCCAGCATTTT. Translation: CSAGGGNQPQHF.

This clonotype was found a few times. This chain connects TRBV5-1 to TRBJ1-1, with D perhaps TRBD1 (5 bases). The CDR3 spans 15 residues. Germline assignment: CDR1 SGHRS and CDR2 YFSETQ. The V and J ends lost 4 bases and 1 base respectively, with 14 bases between them. This CDR3 is CASSPGQRGNTEAFF. DNA for the CDR3: TGCGCCAGCAGCCCCGGACAACGAGGGAACACTGAAGCTTTCTTT. Drawing the rest from reference TRBV5-1 and TRBJ1-1, the complete variable domain is KAGVTQTPRYLIKTRGQQVTLSCSPISGHRSVSWYQQTPGQGLQFLFEYFSETQRNKGNFPGRFSGRQFSNSRSEMNVSTLELGDSALYLCASSPGQRGNTEAFFGQGTRLTVV.

This clonotype has a handful of counts. V and J are TRBV9 and TRBJ1-1; no firm D call. The CDR3 totals 14 residues. V dropped 4 bases and J dropped 0 bases, with 10 bases sitting between them. The germline CDR1 and CDR2 sequences are SGDLS and YYNGEE. CDR3 sequence: CASSPFDMNTEAFF. CDR3 coding DNA: TGTGCCAGCAGCCCATTTGACATGAACACTGAAGCTTTCTTT.

This clonotype was found a few times. J is TRBJ2-3 and V is TRBV5-6, with D maybe TRBD1 (6 bases). This CDR3 is built from 16 residues. Trimming took 0 bases from V and 2 from J, leaving 13 bases between them. Germline V gene lookup returns CDR1 SGHDT and CDR2 YYEEEE. CDR3 nucleotides: TGTGCCAGCAGCTTGGCCAGGGGTGGTTTCACAGATACGCAGTATTTT. Amino acids: CASSLARGGFTDTQYF.

A few counts support this clonotype. This chain joins TRBV28 and TRBJ2-3, with 12 positions matching TRBD2. V shed 2 bases, J shed 7 bases, and the junction held 7 bases outside the gene matches. The CDR3 extends over 16 amino acids. Germline CDR1 MDHEN, CDR2 SYDVKM. The CDR3 bases are TGTGCCAGCAGTTTAGCTCGACTAGCGGGGGAAAATACGCAGTATTTT. Translating gives CASSLARLAGENTQYF.

This clonotype has more than one count but fewer than ten. The chain recombines TRBV5-6 with TRBJ2-7; the D is unclear. CDR1 and CDR2 from the germline V gene are SGHDT and YYEEEE. Trimming left V 3 bases short and J 4 bases short, with 14 bases between. This CDR3 spans 14 amino acids. CDR3 bases: TGTGCCAGCAGCTCTAATCGACCATCATACGAGCAGTACTTC. This translates into CASSSNRPSYEQYF.